This T cell receptor (beta chain) was profiled in a study of a mutant IDH1 vaccine in newly diagnosed glioma. Study background: Vaccinations, eight in total, occurred in weeks 1, 3, 5, 7, 11, 15, 19, 23. The earlier regimen, radiotherapy, temozolomide, or both, was most often both.

Broader study findings: Pseudoprogression appeared independent of alterations in top peripheral clonotypes.

Here immunoSEQ multiplex PCR was the method, and the copy in TCRdb shows in-frame clones only, minus some. The repertoire includes roughly 76,000 clones, 65% to 90% of them detected once, and 2% to 2.5% sits in the top ten. The CDR3 is made up of 16 amino acids. The germline V gene has CDR1 LGHNA and CDR2 YNFKEQ. With 0 bases removed from V and 1 base from J, the gap between germline ends came to 13 bases. Time point defined: week 23, last vaccination. What each vaccine dose contained was 300 ug of mutant IDH1 20-mer peptide, accompanied by topical imiquimod. Notes on this clone: As yet, its antigen is unknown.

The receptor was derived from a man aged 25 to 40 with glioma. Some clones in this sample may be carry-over from other donors' samples. The rearrangement links TRBV4-2 to TRBJ2-7; TRBD2 might be the D (5 bases). The sequencing used PBMCs, collected from a glioma patient whose treatment included an IDH1 peptide vaccine. This chain's CDR3 is CASSQESGGGSYEQYF. DNA of the CDR3: TGTGCCAGCAGCCAAGAGAGCGGTGGTGGGTCCTACGAGCAGTACTTC.